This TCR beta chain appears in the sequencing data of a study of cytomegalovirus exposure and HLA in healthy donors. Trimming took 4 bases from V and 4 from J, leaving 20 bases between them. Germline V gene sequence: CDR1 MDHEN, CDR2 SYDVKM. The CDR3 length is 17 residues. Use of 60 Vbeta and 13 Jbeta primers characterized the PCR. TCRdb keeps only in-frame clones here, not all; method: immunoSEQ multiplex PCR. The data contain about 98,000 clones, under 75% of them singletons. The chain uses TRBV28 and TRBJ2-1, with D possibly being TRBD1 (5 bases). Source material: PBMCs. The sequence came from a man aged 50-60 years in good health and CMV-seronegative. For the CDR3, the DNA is TGTGCCAGCAGTTACACCTCAGGGCTTGTAGTGTACAATGAGCAGTTCTTC. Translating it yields CASSYTSGLVVYNEQFF.